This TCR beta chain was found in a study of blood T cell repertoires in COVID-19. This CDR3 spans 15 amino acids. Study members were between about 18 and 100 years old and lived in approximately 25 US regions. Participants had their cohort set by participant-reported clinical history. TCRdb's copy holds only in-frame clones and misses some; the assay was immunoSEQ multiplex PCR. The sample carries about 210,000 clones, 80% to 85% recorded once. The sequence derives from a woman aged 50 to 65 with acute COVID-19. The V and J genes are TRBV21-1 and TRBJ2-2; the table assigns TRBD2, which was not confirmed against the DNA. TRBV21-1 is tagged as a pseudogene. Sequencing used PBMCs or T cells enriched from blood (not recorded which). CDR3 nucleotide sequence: TGTGCCAGCAGCAAAGAAAAGGAGGGCTCCGGGGAGCTGTTTTTT. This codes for CASSKEKEGSGELFF.